This TCR beta chain was obtained from a study of CD8 T cells in Susac syndrome. Whole-study context: Intravenous immunoglobulin alone or corticosteroids were being given to patients with Susac syndrome at blood draw, unless they were therapy-naive.

Reverse transcription of about 0.45 to 1 ug RNA was carried out with random hexamers. Amplification of TCR beta CDR3 used immunoSEQ multiplex PCR across 54 Vbeta and 13 Jbeta. TCRdb called the immunoSEQ multiplex PCR reads again in MiXCR, with one record for every CDR3 protein. The data show fewer than 200,000 distinct CDR3 sequences, 91% seen once. Germline V gene sequence: CDR1 LGHDT, CDR2 YNNKEL (reference sequence). The CDR3 runs 16 residues. V gave up 4 bases and J gave up 7 bases; unmatched junction bases: 12. TEMRA cells were FACS-enriched, unlike CD8+ and CD4+ T cells, which were negatively isolated.

The rearrangement links TRBV3-1 to TRBJ2-1; 8 bases are shared with TRBD2. The clonotype was recovered from a human donor with Susac syndrome. The sequencing sample was made of CD4+ T cells from PBMCs. The CDR3 loop is CASSLTGTRVGNEQFF. The CDR3 bases are TGTGCCAGCAGCCTTACCGGGACTAGGGTGGGGAATGAGCAGTTCTTC.